This is a list of T cell receptor beta chains from one sample in a study of cytomegalovirus exposure and HLA in healthy donors. The assay was immunoSEQ multiplex PCR, and TCRdb's table has in-frame clones only and misses some. The repertoire holds over 30,000 clones, with roughly 67% as singletons. The sequenced material came from PBMCs. All receptors come from a middle-aged man in good health and CMV-seropositive. Both conserved end residues are trimmed from each CDR3. Each record gives: D gene, CDR3 length, V gene, J gene, CDR3 protein. A D gene is named only where the DNA matches it firmly.

-,13,TRBV4-2,TRBJ1-4,ASSLTIQANEKLF
TRBD2,14,TRBV7-9,TRBJ2-2,ASSAGLAGNTGELF
-,13,TRBV7-8,TRBJ2-6,ASSTTGPGANVLT
-,12,TRBV15,TRBJ2-1,ATSRLGLWNEQF
-,10,TRBV5-1,TRBJ2-7,ASSLQGREQY
-,13,TRBV4-1,TRBJ2-3,ASSAGSGSTDTQY
-,15,TRBV4-1,TRBJ2-7,ASSQGLAPSMSYEQY
TRBD1,13,TRBV10-2,TRBJ1-5,ASSEGDRGYQPQH
TRBD2,14,TRBV9,TRBJ2-5,ASSPPGAGGIETQY
TRBD2,14,TRBV11-2,TRBJ2-7,ASNFRGVGSSYEQY
-,9,TRBV27,TRBJ2-7,ASSSVYEQY
-,10,TRBV19,TRBJ1-2,ATEDWPSGYT
TRBD2,13,TRBV28,TRBJ2-1,ASSLLAGAYNEQF
TRBD2,15,TRBV5-1,TRBJ2-1,ASSLGAGGPMSNEQF
TRBD1,14,TRBV5-4,TRBJ1-2,ASSLGTSGTVGGYT
TRBD2,12,TRBV6-5,TRBJ2-7,ASSWTSQEGEQY
TRBD2,12,TRBV28,TRBJ2-7,ASSLAGESYEQY